This T cell receptor beta chain was identified in a study of beta chain features in type 1 diabetes (dated by TCRdb to the late 2010s). With respect to the entire study: Mean age, gender distribution, total cell number and subset yield did not differ between patients and healthy donors. A total of under 140,000,000 sorted cells were examined across all samples, and the number of cells per subset was strongly correlated with RNA yield. In the study, recently diagnosed type 1 diabetes patients and matched healthy donors were compared on the TCRB repertoires of their sorted circulating CD4+ T cell subsets. Regulatory and stem cell-like memory subsets were obtained from only 8 patients and about eight healthy donors, while naive and central memory subsets were obtained from all 30 or so donors. Overall study outcomes, separate from this receptor: Sequencing cDNA rather than genomic DNA could over-represent highly expressing activated cells, although activation and CD3 levels did not differ between groups. Patients with type 1 diabetes made fewer insertions and deleted more nucleotides at VDJ recombination sites, implying thymic rearrangement abnormalities. Naive, central memory and regulatory TCRB repertoires appeared more similar among patients than among healthy donors. Only small numbers of individuals were included in the HLA sub-analyses, which left unresolved whether HLA type had any influence on TCRB rearrangement. In all four CD4+ subsets, TCRB CDR3 length was moderately but significantly shorter in type 1 diabetes patients. Shorter templates might be favored by PCR, yet because patient and control samples were amplified and corrected together, any such skew would affect both groups equally.

Each donor gave one peripheral blood draw, roughly 120 mL on average, collected into heparinised tubes. A BD FACSAria II and a panel including CD45RO, CCR7, CD25, CD127, CD95 and CD27 were used to sort naive, central memory, regulatory and stem cell-like memory CD4+ T cells. A purity above 95% was achieved for all sorted populations. PBMCs were separated immediately by Lymphoprep density gradient centrifugation and were stained directly, without being cultured. To minimize batch effects, samples were stained and sorted in pairs, one healthy donor with one patient per experiment. V has 2 bases trimmed and J has 10 bases trimmed; junction bases matching no gene number 5. CDR1 and CDR2 were assigned from the germline V gene as SNHLY and FYNNEI. The CDR3 numbers 13 residues from cysteine through phenylalanine. Only CDR3 DNA is held: 39 bases, read in frame from base 1. Details on this clone: Its binding antigen is unknown. No qualities accompany the bases; no much larger clone lies one base away.

The entire isolated RNA was reverse transcribed using the High Capacity cDNA Reverse Transcription Kit, and thus expressed TCRB transcripts were sequenced. Deep immunoSEQ sequencing was performed on naive, central memory and regulatory T cell samples, with an average of about 3.6 million total reads per sample. Sorted cells were lysed in RLT buffer, and RNA was extracted using DNase-treated RNeasy Micro or Mini kits according to cell number. Each cell subset was processed separately to prevent cross-contamination, with patient and healthy donor samples processed together. The immunoSEQ multiplex PCR was used to amplify TCRB sequences from cDNA, generating 87-bp fragments that spanned the CDR3 region. Amplicons were sequenced on the Illumina HiSeq platform. The original methods were these. Synthetic template baselines were used to correct PCR bias computationally, reads within Hamming distance 2 were collapsed, and singletons that could not be merged were discarded. By aligning reads against IMGT, V, D and J genes, CDR3 length, and insertions or deletions at six rearrangement sites were assigned. Within each subset, clonotype counts were normalized to sorted cell number, after which true diversity and Gini coefficients were computed with the tcR R package. Repertoire sharing was quantified using the overlap coefficient calculated on TCRB nucleotide sequences. Out-of-frame TCRB sequences from naive cells were analyzed to stand in for the pre-selection repertoire. TCRdb carries this immuneACCESS record with in-frame sequences only. Its versions omit some clonotypes, under half of them owing to an unresolved V gene in the studies checked, with the rest unexplained. For V, J and clone size, that table is used; D and trimming come from the DNA. The sample table contains 350,000 or so clones; only one count was recorded for around a fifth of them. Clones ranked in the top ten supply under 0.05% of the sample.

Source material: naive CD4+ T cells from blood. The meaning of the sample's cell subset or site label: true naive CD4+ T cells. The chain couples TRBV2 to TRBJ2-1; the central 7 bases match TRBD2. This TCR was recovered from a woman under 30 in good health. For the CDR3, the sequence is CASSERGVGEQFF. The nucleotide sequence is TGTGCCAGCAGTGAACGGGGGGTAGGAGAGCAGTTCTTC.